The 29 T cell receptor beta chains listed next were all sequenced from one sample in a study of T cell changes during pregnancy in multiple sclerosis. The data were produced by immunoSEQ multiplex PCR, yet TCRdb's version contains in-frame clones alone and is incomplete. Counted here are over 50,000 clones, around nine tenths occurring once; the ten biggest clones make up approximately 5.3%. The source material was peripheral blood from another person, used as feeder cells. Receptors originate from a human donor whose cells served as feeder cells for cultures in a pregnancy study.

This CDR3 is CASSYQAGKQPQHF. In DNA form, the CDR3 reads TGCGCCAGCAGTTATCAGGCCGGAAAACAGCCCCAGCATTTT. The genes are TRBV10-2 and TRBJ1-5; D is unresolved. The germline V gene has CDR1 WSHSY and CDR2 SAAADI. The CDR3 length is 14 residues. Between the trimmed V and J ends, which lost 5 bases and 7 bases, there was a span of 15 bases.

This clone showed up just a few times. J is TRBJ2-7 and V is TRBV28; D tentatively reads TRBD1 or TRBD2 (5 bases each). Germline V gene sequence: CDR1 MDHEN, CDR2 SYDVKM. CDR3 length equals 17 residues. The germline V and J ends were trimmed by 6 bases and 0 bases, with 21 bases remaining between them. For the CDR3, the DNA is TGTGCCAGCAGGTCCGACGTTGGGGGAGTCTTCTCCTACGAGCAGTACTTC. Translating it yields CASRSDVGGVFSYEQYF.

The J gene is TRBJ1-2, the V gene TRBV5-1; 8 nucleotides agree with TRBD1. This CDR3 is built from 13 residues. Germline V gene sequence: CDR1 SGHRS, CDR2 YFSETQ. Germline trimming cut 3 bases from V and 7 bases from J; bases unmatched to any gene: 5. CDR3 protein: CASSYGQGGGYTF. CDR3 DNA sequence: TGCGCCAGCAGCTACGGACAGGGAGGTGGCTACACCTTC.

V usage is TRBV19 and J usage is TRBJ2-7; D may be TRBD1 or TRBD2 (5 bases each). The length of the CDR3 is 14 residues. Germline assignment: CDR1 LNHDA and CDR2 SQIVND (reference sequence). V lost 1 base and J lost 3, with 10 bases in between. The DNA of the CDR3 is TGTGCCAGTAGTATAGGGGACCTAAACTACGAGCAGTACTTC. Protein sequence: CASSIGDLNYEQYF. Full variable domain (missing parts from reference TRBV19 and TRBJ2-7): DGGITQSPKYLFRKEGQNVTLSCEQNLNHDAMYWYRQDPGQGLRLIYYSQIVNDFQKGDIAEGYSVSREKKESFPLTVTSAQKNPTAFYLCASSIGDLNYEQYFGPGTRLTVT.

The rearrangement joins TRBV18 to TRBJ1-5; D not resolved. This CDR3 is built from 12 residues. Germline V gene lookup returns CDR1 KGHSH and CDR2 LQKENI. V lost 3 bases, J lost 5 bases, and 5 bases lay in between. This CDR3 reads CASSPSDQPQHF. The CDR3 nucleotides are TGTGCCAGCTCACCGTCGGATCAGCCCCAGCATTTT. Together with reference TRBV18 and TRBJ1-5, the CDR3 gives the full variable domain: NAGVMQNPRHLVRRRGQEARLRCSPMKGHSHVYWYRQLPEEGLKFMVYLQKENIIDESGMPKERFSAEFPKEGPSILRIQQVVRGDSAAYFCASSPSDQPQHFGDGTRLSIL.

This clone was observed a single time. The chain carries TRBV28 and TRBJ2-7; TRBD1 agrees at 7 bases. The ends lost 6 bases at V and 1 base at J; junction bases unmatched: 12. Germline CDR1 reads MDHEN; CDR2 reads SYDVKM. This CDR3 is built from 16 residues. In DNA, the CDR3 is TGTGCCAGCAGGATGCTACAGGGGATAAGGTCCTACGAGCAGTACTTC. This translates into CASRMLQGIRSYEQYF.

The chain uses TRBV19 and TRBJ1-5; D ambiguous. The germline V gene encodes CDR1 LNHDA and CDR2 SQIVND (reference sequence). The germline V and J ends were trimmed by 5 bases and 4 bases, with 6 bases remaining between them. The CDR3 sequence is 12 residues long. In DNA form, the CDR3 reads TGTGCCAGTAGTGCCGGGAATCAGCCCCAGCATTTT. Translating it yields CASSAGNQPQHF.

The chain has TRBV5-4 and TRBJ2-1, with TRBD2 as a possible D gene (5 bases). V was pared by 3 bases and J by 8 bases, with 18 bases between. This CDR3 is built from 15 residues. The germline V gene has CDR1 SGHNT and CDR2 YYREEE (reference sequence). CDR3 in amino acids: CASSSSGSSSYEQFF. Written as DNA, the CDR3 is TGTGCCAGCAGCTCAAGCGGTAGCTCCAGCTATGAGCAGTTCTTC.

This clone was observed once. The genes are TRBV25-1 and TRBJ1-4; TRBD1 matches at 10 bases. CDR1 MGHDK and CDR2 SYGVNS come from the germline V gene. The CDR3 is 17 amino acids. J gave up 8 bases and V 1 base, and 10 bases lay outside the gene matches. CDR3 nucleotides: TGTGCCAGCAGTGAATGGGACAGGGGTATTAGGAGGGAAAAACTGTTTTTT. Its protein is CASSEWDRGIRREKLFF.

The chain is built from TRBV28 and TRBJ1-2; 7 nucleotides line up with TRBD1. CDR1 MDHEN and CDR2 SYDVKM come from the germline V gene. This CDR3 region has 14 residues. V lost 5 bases to trimming and J lost 8 bases; unmatched junction nucleotides: 11. CDR3 sequence: CASSPPEGAGGYTF. DNA of the CDR3: TGTGCCAGCAGTCCACCGGAGGGGGCGGGGGGCTACACCTTC.

The chain couples TRBV7-2 to TRBJ2-6, with 10 bases that match TRBD2. V lost 1 base, J lost 0 bases, and 0 bases stayed unmatched. This CDR3 is built from 17 residues. Germline V gives CDR1 SGHTA, CDR2 FQGNSA. The CDR3 sequence is CASSLGTSGSGANVLTF. CDR3 coding DNA: TGTGCCAGCAGCTTAGGGACTAGCGGCTCTGGGGCCAACGTCCTGACTTTC. Supplemented by reference TRBV7-2 and TRBJ2-6, the full variable domain reads GAGVSQSPSNKVTEKGKDVELRCDPISGHTALYWYRQSLGQGLEFLIYFQGNSAPDKSGLPSDRFSAERTGGSVSTLTIQRTQQEDSAVYLCASSLGTSGSGANVLTFGAGSRLTVL.

This clone occurred once. The chain combines TRBV29-1 with TRBJ2-7; D gene uncertain. The CDR3 is made up of 14 amino acids. Germline assignment: CDR1 SQVTM and CDR2 ANQGSEA. The V end lost 4 bases, the J end lost 2 bases, and 15 bases lay between the germline ends. CDR3 amino acids: CSVGLQDGPYEQYF. The CDR3 DNA reads as TGCAGCGTTGGTCTTCAGGACGGTCCCTACGAGCAGTACTTC.

This clone was picked up one time. The genes are TRBV6-1 and TRBJ1-5, with D maybe TRBD1 (5 bases). The V gene's germline CDR1 is MNHNS and CDR2 SASEGT. This CDR3 has 15 amino acids. V was pared by 5 bases and J by 0 bases, with 11 bases between. The DNA of the CDR3 is TGTGCCAGCAGTCAGAGGGACCGTAGCAATCAGCCCCAGCATTTT. Amino acid sequence: CASSQRDRSNQPQHF.

This clone was picked up a small number of times. The rearrangement links TRBV5-6 to TRBJ1-1; TRBD1 matches 7 bases. Per germline, CDR1 SGHDT and CDR2 YYEEEE. This CDR3 is 12 amino acids long. J was trimmed by 8 bases and V by 2 bases; bases with no gene match: 3. The CDR3 DNA sequence: TGTGCCAGCAGCTTACAGGGGAGGGAAGCTTTCTTT. It is translated as CASSLQGREAFF.

The rearrangement links TRBV5-6 to TRBJ2-7; D could derive from TRBD1 or TRBD2 (5 bases each). In germline, CDR1 is SGHDT, CDR2 YYEEEE. V lost 0 bases to trimming and J lost 6 bases, with 16 bases between them. The CDR3 runs 15 residues. The CDR3 spells CASSLDFGANGEQYF. In DNA, the CDR3 is TGTGCCAGCAGCTTGGACTTCGGGGCAAATGGCGAGCAGTACTTC.

The V and J genes are TRBV6-1 and TRBJ2-5, with D maybe TRBD2 (5 bases). Trimming shortened V by 7 bases and J by 2 bases, and 17 bases separated the two germline ends. The CDR3 totals 15 residues. In germline, CDR1 is MNHNS, CDR2 SASEGT. For the CDR3, the DNA is TGTGCCAGCACTCCGAGAGGGTGGCCACAAGAGACCCAGTACTTC. It encodes CASTPRGWPQETQYF.

The chain has TRBV13 and TRBJ2-1; TRBD1 agrees at 7 bases. Per the germline V gene, CDR1 is PRHDT and CDR2 is FYEKMQ (reference sequence). CDR3 size: 15 residues. J gave up 8 bases and V 5 bases, and 12 bases lay outside the gene matches. CDR3 residues: CASSINRGPSDEQFF. The CDR3 nucleotides are TGTGCCAGCAGCATTAACAGGGGCCCTAGTGATGAGCAGTTCTTC.

This chain uses TRBV19 with TRBJ1-4, with D uncertain. Germline V CDR1 and CDR2: LNHDA, SQIVND (reference sequence). The CDR3 has 12 residues. V was trimmed by 2 bases and J by 7 bases, leaving 5 bases between them. DNA of the CDR3: TGTGCCAGTAGTATACGAGGTGAAAAACTGTTTTTT. Encoded protein: CASSIRGEKLFF.

J is TRBJ1-6 and V is TRBV28; 11 bases align to TRBD1. This CDR3 has 16 amino acids. V dropped 4 bases and J dropped 5; count of bases not matched to a gene: 4. The germline V gene has CDR1 MDHEN and CDR2 SYDVKM. The chain's CDR3 is CASSSPGQGDNSPLHF. The CDR3 bases are TGTGCCAGCAGTTCGCCGGGACAGGGGGATAATTCACCCCTCCACTTT.

This clone was seen a single time. The rearrangement uses TRBV4-3 and TRBJ2-5; D is ambiguous. The V end was cut by 2 bases, the J end by 2 bases, with 6 bases between. The CDR3 is 13 amino acids. Germline V lookup: CDR1 LGHNA, CDR2 YSLEER. The CDR3 region is CASSQRQQETQYF. The DNA of the CDR3 is TGCGCCAGCAGCCAACGACAACAAGAGACCCAGTACTTC.

The chain couples TRBV28 to TRBJ2-7; 11 nucleotides line up with TRBD2. V shed 3 bases, J shed 5 bases, and the junction held 18 bases outside the gene matches. This CDR3 has 19 residues. Germline assignment: CDR1 MDHEN and CDR2 SYDVKM. The CDR3 spells CASSFVLGLAGGLPHEQYF. The CDR3 coding sequence is TGTGCCAGCAGTTTTGTGTTGGGGCTAGCGGGAGGTCTCCCCCACGAGCAGTACTTC.

J is TRBJ2-5 and V is TRBV4-1; TRBD1 matches at 8 bases. Judging by the DNA end, TRBJ2-7 fits better; the J call may be wrong. The CDR3 runs to 17 residues. Germline V gene sequence: CDR1 MGHRA, CDR2 YSYEKL. This CDR3 reads CASTPSLTGGSSYEQYF. In DNA, the CDR3 is TGCGCCAGCACACCGTCTCTAACAGGGGGGAGCTCCTACGAGCAGTACTTC.

The chain links TRBV6-5 to TRBJ2-7; 8 positions agree with TRBD1. V dropped 5 bases and J dropped 5; count of bases not matched to a gene: 8. The CDR3 covers 14 residues. Germline V lookup: CDR1 MNHEY, CDR2 SVGAGI. The CDR3 DNA reads as TGTGCCAGCAGTCCACGGACAGGGATACACGAGCAGTACTTC. Its translation is CASSPRTGIHEQYF.

This chain links TRBV5-4 with TRBJ2-1, with D possibly being TRBD2 (6 bases). CDR1 SGHNT and CDR2 YYREEE come from the germline V gene (reference sequence). The CDR3 has 15 residues. The V end lost 7 bases, the J end lost 6 bases, and 20 bases lay between the germline ends. CDR3 amino acids: CASAPRGKDGNEQFF. For the CDR3, the DNA is TGTGCCAGCGCTCCTCGGGGGAAGGATGGCAATGAGCAGTTCTTC.

The chain uses TRBV5-1 and TRBJ2-7, with 9 bases aligning to TRBD1. Germline CDR1 is SGHRS and CDR2 is YFSETQ. This CDR3 is 14 amino acids long. The V and J ends lost 4 bases and 5 bases, in that order; junction bases with no gene match: 7. The CDR3: CASSPNTGGNEQYF. The CDR3 DNA reads as TGCGCCAGCAGCCCTAATACAGGGGGCAACGAGCAGTACTTC.

This clone was counted a few times. The CDR3, as DNA: TGTGCCAGCAGTGACAGGGATAATTCACCCCTCCACTTT. It translates to CASSDRDNSPLHF. The chain has TRBV6-4 and TRBJ1-6; no firm D call. The CDR3 runs to 13 residues. Germline values: CDR1 MRHNA, CDR2 SNTAGT. Trimming stripped 2 bases from V and 5 bases from J, with 4 bases between.

CDR3 sequence (DNA): TGTGCCAGCAGCCGGACTGGGAACACTGAAGCTTTCTTT. It encodes CASSRTGNTEAFF. The gene calls are TRBV5-4 and TRBJ1-1, with D hard to call. Germline loops: CDR1 SGHNT, CDR2 YYREEE (reference sequence). The V gene lost 4 bases and the J gene lost 1 base, with 8 bases spanning the gap. The CDR3 loop spans 13 amino acids.

V and J are TRBV11-2 and TRBJ2-1; 9 nucleotides agree with TRBD2. The CDR3 is 15 amino acids. Unmatched junction bases numbered 13, after V lost 8 bases and J lost 8 bases. Germline assignment: CDR1 SGHAT and CDR2 FQNNGV. The CDR3 region is CASGETSGFKHEQFF. In DNA, the CDR3 is TGTGCCAGCGGGGAGACTAGCGGCTTTAAACATGAGCAGTTCTTC.

The chain is built from TRBV5-4 and TRBJ1-3, with 8 bases fitting TRBD1. CDR1 is SGHNT and CDR2 is YYREEE in the germline V gene (reference sequence). V was pared by 0 bases and J by 7 bases, with 3 bases of the junction left unmatched. The CDR3 totals 14 residues. The CDR3 region has the DNA TGTGCCAGCAGCTTGGCAACAGGGGGGAACACCATATATTTT. This encodes CASSLATGGNTIYF. The variable domain in full, completed from reference TRBV5-4 and TRBJ1-3, reads ETGVTQSPTHLIKTRGQQVTLRCSSQSGHNTVSWYQQALGQGPQFIFQYYREEENGRGNFPPRFSGLQFPNYSSELNVNALELDDSALYLCASSLATGGNTIYFGEGSWLTVV.